This T cell receptor beta chain was recorded in a study of CD8 T cells in Susac syndrome (dated by TCRdb to about 2019). In the study overall: Of the Susac syndrome patients who were sequenced, more than 5 had clinically active disease and about 8 were in clinical remission. Whether CD8+ T cell activation and differentiation in Susac syndrome was antigen driven was tested using repertoire sequencing. At blood withdrawal, Susac syndrome patients were therapy-naive, treated with corticosteroids (with IVIg additionally given to some), or treated with IVIg alone. CD8+ T cell repertoire clonality was compared between more than ten healthy donors, some 14 Susac syndrome patients and 15 or so multiple sclerosis patients.

RNA was extracted using the RNeasy kit, and roughly 0.45 to 1 microgram was reverse transcribed with random hexamers. The immunoSEQ multiplex PCR assay, covering 54 Vbeta and 13 Jbeta segments, was used to amplify TCR beta CDR3 regions. Bias from PCR amplification was corrected by using a synthetic template baseline for primer optimization and for computational correction. As for how the authors treated the data: Only productive sequences were kept, with reads annotated to V, D and J genes according to IMGT and analyzed in immunoSEQ Analyzer. Clonality was calculated as one minus the Shannon entropy normalized by log2 of the number of productive unique sequences. For each patient and control, public and private clones were evaluated among the 100 most prevalent clones. Clones were defined as Susac-specific when absent from the healthy and MS cohorts, from 1052 published viral clones and from other ImmuneACCESS disease sequences. The public reads were reprocessed in TCRdb via fastp at Q25 and MiXCR, keeping in-frame beta chains. Each record represents a unique CDR3 protein, reported with the most common genes and DNA among its rows. The V and J calls reflect TCRdb's pipeline rather than the authors' work. The table for this sample lists 100,000 to 110,000 distinct CDR3 sequences; 95% of them were counted only once. 0.25% to 0.35% of the sample is held by the ten biggest clonotypes.

The paper as a whole reports these results and caveats: Roughly 15 and five Susac-specific public clones were found in the total CD8+ and CD8+ TEMRA repertoires, respectively. The study acknowledged that relatively few individuals were included in the TCR sequencing and HLA analysis. CD8+ repertoires in Susac syndrome showed clonal expansion, which was highest in CD8+ TEMRA cells and was greater in clinically active patients than in remitting patients.

V and J lose 7 bases and 2 bases, and a span of 6 bases separates them. Taken from the germline V gene, the CDR1 and CDR2 loops are MGHDK and SYGVNS. Reading from cysteine to phenylalanine, the CDR3 counts 12 amino acids. Solely the CDR3 DNA is kept, with 36 bases framed from the first base. Peripheral blood CD8+ and CD4+ T cells from healthy donors, Susac syndrome patients and multiple sclerosis patients were profiled by high-throughput TCR beta sequencing. Susac syndrome patients met recently defined diagnostic criteria for definite or probable disease. Bulk CD8+ and CD4+ T cells were purified by magnetic negative isolation, while CD8+ TEMRA cells were enriched using FACS. Blood was drawn into EDTA tubes, processed within 24 hours, and PBMCs were isolated by density gradient centrifugation. PBMCs intended for TCR sequencing were cryopreserved in liquid nitrogen and were subsequently thawed in a 37 degrees C water bath. Purity of sorted or isolated CD4+, CD8+ and CD8+ TEMRA cells was at least 90%.

Worth noting for this clonotype: The target of this receptor is not known. There are no base qualities to consult, and no much larger clone falls within one base.

The chain joins TRBV25-1 to TRBJ2-1; the D gene cannot be resolved reliably. This sequence was found in a human donor with Susac syndrome. The specimen sequenced was CD8+ T cells from PBMCs. The CDR3 region: CASTSPYNEQFF. The DNA sequence is as follows: TGTGCCAGCACCTCCCCCTACAATGAGCAGTTCTTC.